This T cell receptor beta chain comes out of a study of shared clonotypes between healthy human individuals. The CDR3 is 16 residues long. CDR1 and CDR2 (germline): SGHNT, YYREEE (reference sequence). The trim removed 4 bases at V and 4 bases at J, leaving 12 bases unmatched. The protocol was immunoSEQ multiplex PCR, while the TCRdb copy is restricted to in-frame clones and leaves out a portion. The sample has over a million clones; 98% to 99% are singletons. Findings and limits, study-wide: Clonotypes which were not shared had lower generation probabilities than clonotypes that all four donors shared. The rarefaction results pointed to incomplete sorted-subset sequencing despite large depth.

With respect to this clone: The antigen remains unidentified.

The sample comprised naive CD4+ T cells sorted from blood. Sample subset: CD45RA+ positively selected. The source is a man younger than 40 in good health. The gene calls are TRBV5-4 and TRBJ2-3; 7 nucleotides match TRBD2. The CDR3 is CASSTPGRESADTQYF. The CDR3 bases are TGTGCCAGCAGCACCCCCGGGCGGGAGAGCGCAGATACGCAGTATTTT.